What follows are 26 T cell receptor beta chains derived from one specimen sequenced in a study of blood T cells in healthy people across ages. A second roughly 7 to 11 cycle PCR used barcoded and J-beta primers. TCRdb reprocessed the 5' RACE reads via MiXCR and lists one record per CDR3 protein. The sample consists of roughly 800,000 distinct CDR3 sequences, about three fifths of them appearing once. Sequenced input: blood. These receptors were collected from a man younger than 40 in good health.

This chain links TRBV5-1 with TRBJ2-3; weak D call: TRBD1 (6 bases). This CDR3 has 15 amino acids. Germline V gives CDR1 SGHRS, CDR2 YFSETQ. The germline V and J ends were trimmed by 4 bases and 0 bases, with 12 bases remaining between them. The CDR3, as DNA: TGCGCCAGCAGCCAGGACAGCATAAGCACAGATACGCAGTATTTT. Amino acid sequence: CASSQDSISTDTQYF.

V gene TRBV15 combines with J gene TRBJ2-7, with D uncertain. Trimming took off 0 bases at V and 2 bases at J, with 11 bases between the two ends. From germline, CDR1 is LNHNV and CDR2 YYDKDF (reference sequence). The CDR3 covers 15 residues. In DNA form, the CDR3 reads TGTGCCACCAGCAGAGAGACGGGTCGAACCTACGAGCAGTACTTC. Translating it yields CATSRETGRTYEQYF.

J is TRBJ2-7 and V is TRBV7-2, with 8 bases lining up with TRBD1. The V gene end was trimmed by 4 bases and the J gene end by 4 bases; junction bases not matched to a gene: 6. CDR3 length: 14 residues. Germline CDR1 reads SGHTA; CDR2 reads FQGNSA. CDR3 residues: CASSSGQAGYEQYF. The CDR3, as DNA: TGTGCCAGCAGCTCGGGACAGGCTGGGTACGAGCAGTACTTC.

This clonotype was observed many times. The chain recombines TRBV19 with TRBJ1-5; 7 bases line up with TRBD1. Germline assignment: CDR1 LNHDA and CDR2 SQIVND (reference sequence). Trimming took 5 bases from V and 1 from J; bases not matched to a gene: 2. The CDR3 has 14 residues. CDR3 protein: CASSLTGSNQPQHF. The CDR3 bases are TGTGCCAGTAGTTTGACAGGGAGCAATCAGCCCCAGCATTTT.

The chain is built from TRBV7-9 and TRBJ2-3; D possibly uses TRBD1 or TRBD2 (6 bases each). The CDR3 has 14 amino acids. The V gene's germline CDR1 is SEHNR and CDR2 FQNEAQ (reference sequence). Trimming took 5 bases from V and 2 from J, leaving 11 bases between them. CDR3 sequence (DNA): TGTGCCAGCAGCATAAGGGGGGACACAGATACGCAGTATTTT. Protein product: CASSIRGDTDTQYF.

The chain has TRBV10-3 and TRBJ1-5, with 9 positions matching TRBD1. V shed 4 bases and J 7 bases; nucleotides not matched to a gene: 5. Germline assignment: CDR1 ENHRY and CDR2 SYGVKD. CDR3 length: 14 residues. The CDR3 loop is CAISGQGEGQPQHF. The CDR3 nucleotides are TGTGCCATCAGTGGACAGGGGGAGGGACAGCCCCAGCATTTT.

This clonotype has more than one count but fewer than ten. Given a much more abundant clone one base away, this may be a read error. V gene TRBV6-1 combines with J gene TRBJ2-5, with 10 bases aligning to TRBD2. Germline V gene data show CDR1 as MNHNS and CDR2 as SASEGT. J gave up 1 base and V 4 bases, and 3 bases lay outside the gene matches. The CDR3 consists of 15 residues. The CDR3 DNA reads TGTGCCAGCAGTGGGTCTAGCGGGAGCCAAGAGACCCAGTACTTC. Amino acids: CASSGSSGSQETQYF.

The gene calls are TRBV11-2 and TRBJ2-1; D unresolved. Germline V CDR1 and CDR2: SGHAT, FQNNGV. The V gene lost 1 base and the J gene lost 5 bases, with 12 bases spanning the gap. The CDR3 covers 15 residues. CDR3 residues: CASSLGSAGDNEQFF. In nucleotides, the CDR3 is TGTGCCAGCAGCTTAGGCAGTGCCGGAGACAATGAGCAGTTCTTC. Full variable domain (rest looked up from reference TRBV11-2 and TRBJ2-1): EAGVAQSPRYKIIEKRQSVAFWCNPISGHATLYWYQQILGQGPKLLIQFQNNGVVDDSQLPKDRFSAERLKGVDSTLKIQPAKLEDSAVYLCASSLGSAGDNEQFFGPGTRLTVL.

Only a few counts were recorded for this clonotype. The gene calls are TRBV7-2 and TRBJ2-1; no clear D. V lost 3 bases and J 7 bases, leaving 10 bases between the germline ends. The CDR3 spans 13 residues. From germline, CDR1 is SGHTA and CDR2 FQGNSA. For the CDR3, the DNA is TGTGCCAGCAGCTTGTCGAGGTGGAATGAGCAGTTCTTC. Amino acids: CASSLSRWNEQFF.

The V call is TRBV5-1, the J call TRBJ1-2; no definite D call. Germline V gives CDR1 SGHRS, CDR2 YFSETQ. The V gene lost 4 bases and the J gene lost 8 bases, with 12 bases spanning the gap. This CDR3 spans 12 amino acids. The CDR3 sequence is CASSPEDWGYTF. The CDR3 bases are TGCGCCAGCAGCCCGGAAGATTGGGGCTACACCTTC.

This chain uses TRBV25-1 with TRBJ1-2; 10 bases match TRBD1. This CDR3 spans 13 amino acids. V was clipped by 3 bases and J by 7 bases; unmatched bases: 2. Germline V gene lookup returns CDR1 MGHDK and CDR2 SYGVNS. The CDR3 bases are TGTGCCAGCAGTGAGACAGGGGGCCTTGGCTACACCTTC. Encoded protein: CASSETGGLGYTF.

This clonotype was seen a handful of times. The CDR3 nucleotides read TGTGCCAGCAGCTTAGACAGCCCCTACAATGAGCAGTTCTTC. As protein: CASSLDSPYNEQFF. This sequence joins TRBV7-9 and TRBJ2-1, with no clear D. The CDR3 runs 14 residues. Between the trimmed V and J ends, which lost 1 base and 2 bases, there was a span of 6 bases. Germline-derived CDR1 and CDR2 are SEHNR and FQNEAQ (reference sequence).

This clonotype was seen only once. The chain uses TRBV20-1 and TRBJ1-4; 10 positions match TRBD1. The V and J ends lost 0 bases and 7 bases, in that order; junction bases with no gene match: 8. Germline V gene sequence: CDR1 DFQATT, CDR2 SNEGSKA (reference sequence). The CDR3 is made up of 16 amino acids. The CDR3 reads CSARDSGTGAPEKLFF. The DNA of the CDR3 is TGCAGTGCTAGAGATAGTGGGACAGGGGCCCCTGAAAAACTGTTTTTT.

The chain combines TRBV5-1 with TRBJ1-6; D remains ambiguous. Germline CDR1 SGHRS, CDR2 YFSETQ. V lost 1 base, J lost 8 bases, and 10 bases lay in between. The CDR3 consists of 14 residues. The CDR3 here is CASSLSLRDSPLHF. CDR3 DNA: TGCGCCAGCAGCTTGTCCCTACGGGATTCACCCCTCCACTTT.

The chain is built from TRBV2 and TRBJ2-5, with a tentative D call TRBD1 (6 bases). The V and J ends lost 4 bases and 13 bases respectively, with 19 bases between them. Germline CDR1 reads SNHLY; CDR2 reads FYNNEI. The CDR3 is made up of 13 amino acids. CDR3 sequence reads: CASSASDSSFGYF. The CDR3 nucleotides read TGTGCCAGCAGTGCATCGGACAGCTCATTTGGGTACTTC.

This clonotype was found a few times. This chain links TRBV5-1 with TRBJ2-1, with D hard to call. The CDR3 contains 12 residues. Trimming cost V 6 bases and J 7 bases, with 11 bases left between them. The germline gives CDR1 SGHRS, CDR2 YFSETQ. CDR3 coding DNA: TGCGCCAGCACGGAAACCAGGAATGAGCAGTTCTTC. Its translation is CASTETRNEQFF. Based on the CDR3 plus reference TRBV5-1 and TRBJ2-1, the full variable domain is KAGVTQTPRYLIKTRGQQVTLSCSPISGHRSVSWYQQTPGQGLQFLFEYFSETQRNKGNFPGRFSGRQFSNSRSEMNVSTLELGDSALYLCASTETRNEQFFGPGTRLTVL.

The chain employs TRBV7-2 and TRBJ1-6, with unresolved D. The CDR3 covers 14 residues. CDR1 is SGHTA, CDR2 FQGNSA, per germline. Deletions cut 3 bases from V and 8 bases from J, with 11 bases between. The CDR3 sequence: CASSLWGVDSPLHF. CDR3 sequence (DNA): TGTGCCAGCAGCTTGTGGGGTGTCGATTCACCCCTCCACTTT.

The chain recombines TRBV11-2 with TRBJ2-1, with D perhaps matching TRBD2 (6 bases). This CDR3 spans 20 amino acids. Trimming cost V 3 bases and J 7 bases, with 31 bases left between them. Germline V CDR1 and CDR2: SGHAT, FQNNGV. The CDR3 DNA follows: TGTGCCAGCAGCTTCGGTTGGGGGACCTTGAGTGAGCGGAGGGGTAATGAGCAGTTCTTC. Translation gives CASSFGWGTLSERRGNEQFF.

This sequence joins TRBV6-1 and TRBJ1-4, with D unresolved. The germline V gene encodes CDR1 MNHNS and CDR2 SASEGT. Trimming cost V 7 bases and J 3 bases, with 6 bases left between them. This CDR3 is built from 12 residues. The CDR3 loop is CASTGSNEKLFF. For the CDR3, the DNA is TGTGCCAGCACAGGTTCTAATGAAAAACTGTTTTTT.

Only a few counts were recorded for this clonotype. This chain connects TRBV4-2 to TRBJ2-7; D is uncertain. This CDR3 has 15 amino acids. V dropped 0 bases and J dropped 3 bases, with 12 bases sitting between them. Germline CDR1 is LGHNA and CDR2 is YNFKEQ. CDR3 protein: CASSQEVVGYYEQYF. The CDR3 DNA sequence: TGTGCCAGCAGCCAAGAGGTCGTGGGGTACTACGAGCAGTACTTC.

This clonotype was counted between two and nine times. J is TRBJ2-7 and V is TRBV7-2; 10 bases align to TRBD1. The CDR3 is made up of 14 amino acids. CDR1 and CDR2 from the germline V gene are SGHTA and FQGNSA. With V trimmed by 4 bases and J by 4 bases, 4 bases remained unmatched. For the CDR3, the DNA is TGTGCCAGCAGCTACGGGACAGGGGAGTACGAGCAGTACTTC. It codes for CASSYGTGEYEQYF.

V and J are TRBV20-1 and TRBJ2-4, with 7 bases matching TRBD2. The germline gives CDR1 DFQATT, CDR2 SNEGSKA (reference sequence). The length of the CDR3 is 13 residues. V shed 4 bases and J 13 bases; nucleotides not matched to a gene: 13. The CDR3 DNA reads as TGCAGTGCTACCTTCCCTAGCGGACCTCAGCAGTACTTC. Translated: CSATFPSGPQQYF.

As for this clonotype: Likely a read error: the CDR3 ends without its conserved phenylalanine or tryptophan. The CDR3 loop reads CATSRGYGQNQETQYL. DNA for the CDR3: TGTGCCACCAGCAGGGGTTATGGGCAGAACCAAGAGACCCAGTACCTC. The chain is built from TRBV15 and TRBJ2-4; D not resolved. The last part of the DNA fits TRBJ2-5 better; the J call may be wrong. This CDR3 contains 16 residues. CDR1 LNHNV and CDR2 YYDKDF come from the germline V gene (reference sequence).

This clonotype is a singleton in its sample. This chain connects TRBV12-3 or TRBV12-4 to TRBJ2-5, with 14 nucleotides matching TRBD2. This CDR3 is built from 19 residues. With 5 bases clipped from V and 0 bases from J, the junction kept 11 bases outside the gene matches. The CDR3 loop reads CASSPGGTSGGENQETQYF. The DNA for the CDR3 is TGTGCCAGCAGTCCTGGCGGGACTAGCGGGGGAGAGAACCAAGAGACCCAGTACTTC.

V gene TRBV7-2 combines with J gene TRBJ1-3; no definite D call. Deletions cut 4 bases from V and 3 bases from J, with 4 bases between. Germline CDR1 SGHTA, CDR2 FQGNSA. The CDR3 loop spans 12 amino acids. The CDR3 here is CASSYNGNTIYF. The CDR3 bases are TGTGCCAGCAGCTACAATGGAAACACCATATATTTT. The variable domain in full, completed from reference TRBV7-2 and TRBJ1-3, reads GAGVSQSPSNKVTEKGKDVELRCDPISGHTALYWYRQSLGQGLEFLIYFQGNSAPDKSGLPSDRFSAERTGGSVSTLTIQRTQQEDSAVYLCASSYNGNTIYFGEGSWLTVV.

V usage is TRBV7-8 and J usage is TRBJ1-5, with no clear D. Germline V gene sequence: CDR1 SGHVS, CDR2 FQNEAQ. The CDR3 extends over 15 amino acids. With 2 bases removed from V and 3 bases from J, the gap between germline ends came to 11 bases. Written as DNA, the CDR3 is TGTGCCAGCAGCTTAAGTGGCCAGCTCAATCAGCCCCAGCATTTT. Protein: CASSLSGQLNQPQHF.